This is a list of T cell receptor beta chains from one sample in a study of Ad26.COV2.S vaccination and SARS-CoV-2 variants. Clones were sequenced by immunoSEQ multiplex PCR, and TCRdb holds only the in-frame ones, with some missing. Here the sample spans roughly 350,000 clones, approximately 86% being singletons. Sequencing was performed on peripheral blood, taken in a trial of Ad26.COV2.S vaccine versus placebo. The origin of the receptors is a person aged 18-65 years who received the Ad26.COV2.S COVID-19 vaccine or a placebo. The conserved cysteine and the conserved F or W are not part of the CDR3 here. Fields, in order: CDR3 protein, J gene, V gene.

cdr3_aa: ASSYGTGISYEQY
j_call: TRBJ2-7
v_call: TRBV5-1

cdr3_aa: ASSHRDTQETQY
j_call: TRBJ2-5
v_call: TRBV3-1/TRBV3-2

cdr3_aa: ASSFGQAGRGNTIY
j_call: TRBJ1-3
v_call: TRBV28

cdr3_aa: ASTLGPGTTEAF
j_call: TRBJ1-1
v_call: TRBV3-1/TRBV3-2

cdr3_aa: ASSPLAADTQY
j_call: TRBJ2-3
v_call: TRBV18

cdr3_aa: ASSFPPTPGLAGEENEQF
j_call: TRBJ2-1
v_call: TRBV28

cdr3_aa: ASSLPISSGANVLT
j_call: TRBJ2-6
v_call: TRBV5-1

cdr3_aa: ASRILQGKLF
j_call: TRBJ1-4
v_call: TRBV2

cdr3_aa: ASSLGGRGVGTEAF
j_call: TRBJ1-1
v_call: TRBV11-2

cdr3_aa: ASGLAGIPYEQY
j_call: TRBJ2-7
v_call: TRBV5-1

cdr3_aa: ASSSPPGLVLNEQF
j_call: TRBJ2-1
v_call: TRBV27

cdr3_aa: ASSGTSGRMNEQF
j_call: TRBJ2-1
v_call: TRBV9

cdr3_aa: ASSEGTSRGYFNYGYT
j_call: TRBJ1-2
v_call: TRBV2

cdr3_aa: ASSDRVPNSPLH
j_call: TRBJ1-6
v_call: TRBV3-1/TRBV3-2

cdr3_aa: ASSLGQGFETQY
j_call: TRBJ2-5
v_call: TRBV7-9

cdr3_aa: ASSRLGGTNEKLF
j_call: TRBJ1-4
v_call: TRBV11-2

cdr3_aa: ASNKFNVGVTYNSPLH
j_call: TRBJ1-6
v_call: TRBV7-2

cdr3_aa: ASSLGTAEQY
j_call: TRBJ2-7
v_call: TRBV5-6

cdr3_aa: ASSPEGSTGGNEQF
j_call: TRBJ2-1
v_call: TRBV5-4

cdr3_aa: ASSVDDSGGYTQY
j_call: TRBJ2-3
v_call: TRBV9

cdr3_aa: ASSLRAGELPYEQY
j_call: TRBJ2-7
v_call: TRBV27

cdr3_aa: ASSPPGTSGYEQY
j_call: TRBJ2-7
v_call: TRBV9

cdr3_aa: ASSPPAATLRNEQF
j_call: TRBJ2-1
v_call: TRBV7-2

cdr3_aa: ASRVLSRGYGYT
j_call: TRBJ1-2
v_call: TRBV10-1

cdr3_aa: SVEPWDRGDNEQF
j_call: TRBJ2-1
v_call: TRBV29-1

cdr3_aa: ASTPRTSQETQY
j_call: TRBJ2-5
v_call: TRBV13

cdr3_aa: ASRLGSDTEAF
j_call: TRBJ1-1
v_call: TRBV5-1

cdr3_aa: ASSFGDFTDTQY
j_call: TRBJ2-3
v_call: TRBV27

cdr3_aa: ASTRGRDWTGELF
j_call: TRBJ2-2
v_call: TRBV11-2

cdr3_aa: ASSESPALGGTDTQY
j_call: TRBJ2-3
v_call: TRBV10-1

cdr3_aa: ATSDPGQPNTEAF
j_call: TRBJ1-1
v_call: TRBV24-1

cdr3_aa: ASGTANTGELF
j_call: TRBJ2-2
v_call: TRBV27

cdr3_aa: ASGLGARNGNQPQH
j_call: TRBJ1-5
v_call: TRBV19

cdr3_aa: ASSFGGLTTHTGELF
j_call: TRBJ2-2
v_call: TRBV7-2

cdr3_aa: ASRRMGTPRGKGNTIY
j_call: TRBJ1-3
v_call: TRBV10-1

cdr3_aa: ASSYLPGYAEAF
j_call: TRBJ1-1
v_call: TRBV6-2/TRBV6-3

cdr3_aa: ASSPPSPTVNYGYT
j_call: TRBJ1-2
v_call: TRBV28

cdr3_aa: ASSPGPQEGQPQH
j_call: TRBJ1-5
v_call: TRBV7-2

cdr3_aa: ASNHWGSSYNEQF
j_call: TRBJ2-1
v_call: TRBV4-3

cdr3_aa: ASSLGEPGQGARNGYT
j_call: TRBJ1-2
v_call: TRBV7-8

cdr3_aa: ASRPGTGGSYEQY
j_call: TRBJ2-7
v_call: TRBV10-2

cdr3_aa: ASSSGESYNSPLH
j_call: TRBJ1-6
v_call: TRBV6-8

cdr3_aa: ASSFSGSSNEQF
j_call: TRBJ2-1
v_call: TRBV11-3

cdr3_aa: ASRRTSGDTDTQY
j_call: TRBJ2-3
v_call: TRBV2

cdr3_aa: ASSQGLAGTGELF
j_call: TRBJ2-2
v_call: TRBV4-2

cdr3_aa: ASSLGQGAISEKLF
j_call: TRBJ1-4
v_call: TRBV7-6

cdr3_aa: ASSPGGADGYT
j_call: TRBJ1-2
v_call: TRBV12-3/TRBV12-4

cdr3_aa: ASTPALFEKLF
j_call: TRBJ1-4
v_call: TRBV6-5

cdr3_aa: ASSLAGQGDQPQH
j_call: TRBJ1-5
v_call: TRBV5-1